These 14 T cell receptor beta chains originate from one sample sequenced in a study of CD8+CD57+ T cells in acquired aplastic anemia. Patients picked for sequencing had shown CD8+CD57+ cell expansion detected by flow cytometry. It was genomic DNA that served as the template for profiling TCR beta VDJ and CDR3. TCRdb fed the reads into MiXCR, producing one record per CDR3 protein. The sample records 150,000 to 160,000 distinct CDR3 sequences, less than 60% being singletons. The source material was sorted CD4+, CD8+, or CD8+CD57+ T cells (not recorded which) from PBMCs. The receptors were gathered from a human donor with aplastic anemia.

The rearrangement uses TRBV12-3 or TRBV12-4 and TRBJ2-7; TRBD2 is a possible D gene (6 bases). Trimming took off 5 bases at V and 7 bases at J, with 18 bases between the two ends. The CDR3 extends over 14 amino acids. The CDR3 loop is CASSKGRDFNEQYF. CDR3 bases: TGTGCCAGCAGTAAAGGACGGGACTTTAATGAGCAGTACTTC.

In this sample, this clonotype turned up many times. The chain has TRBV2 and TRBJ1-5, with a tentative D call TRBD1 (5 bases). Germline lookup yields CDR1 SNHLY and CDR2 FYNNEI. The CDR3 sequence is 15 residues long. The V and J ends lost 2 bases and 7 bases respectively, with 15 bases between them. Here the CDR3 DNA reads TGTGCCAGCAGTGAACTCTTTGGGGGTGGGCAGCCCCAGCATTTT. This translates into CASSELFGGGQPQHF.

The genes are TRBV2 and TRBJ1-4; D may be TRBD1 (5 bases). V was cut by 3 bases and J by 7 bases, with 12 bases left in between. The CDR3 is 14 amino acids. The germline CDR1 and CDR2 sequences are SNHLY and FYNNEI. In DNA, the CDR3 is TGTGCCAGCAGTGACGGGACGGGGGTTGAAAAACTGTTTTTT. It codes for CASSDGTGVEKLFF.

In its sample, this clonotype was seen many times. The chain recombines TRBV15 with TRBJ2-1; a weak D match, TRBD2 (6 bases). Germline V lookup: CDR1 LNHNV, CDR2 YYDKDF (reference sequence). Trimming pared 0 bases from V and 7 bases from J, leaving 19 bases between. There are 17 residues in the CDR3. The CDR3 nucleotides are TGTGCCACCAGCAGAGATAGGGCGGCGGGGTATAGAAATGAGCAGTTCTTC. Translating it yields CATSRDRAAGYRNEQFF.

Remarks on this clonotype: The germline gene is not matched at one end of the junction; a read error may be the cause. The rearrangement links TRBV5-6 to TRBJ2-1; unclear D gene. This CDR3 comprises 13 residues. Looked up from germline, CDR1 is SGHDT and CDR2 is YYEEEE. CDR3 loop: CASSLAGNNGQFF. The DNA of the CDR3 is TGTGCCAGCAGCTTGGCTGGGAACAATGGGCAGTTCTTC.

V usage is TRBV2 and J usage is TRBJ1-2; D not resolved. V lost 6 bases to trimming and J lost 4 bases, with 9 bases between them. The CDR3 spans 12 residues. Germline CDR1 and CDR2: SNHLY and FYNNEI. CDR3 amino acids: CASRSDTYGYTF. In DNA form, the CDR3 reads TGTGCCAGCAGATCCGACACCTATGGCTACACCTTC.

This clonotype occurred many times. The chain joins TRBV7-9 to TRBJ2-1; 8 bases line up with TRBD2. The ends lost 4 bases at V and 5 bases at J; junction bases unmatched: 4. This CDR3 contains 14 residues. Germline V gene lookup returns CDR1 SEHNR and CDR2 FQNEAQ (reference sequence). The CDR3 is CASSYSGGHNEQFF. The CDR3 nucleotides are TGTGCCAGCAGCTATTCGGGGGGGCACAATGAGCAGTTCTTC.

This clonotype was detected many times. The chain combines TRBV12-3 or TRBV12-4 with TRBJ2-5; D might be TRBD2 (6 bases). The CDR3 loop spans 13 amino acids. Between the trimmed V and J ends, which lost 4 bases and 5 bases, there was a span of 11 bases. Here the CDR3 reads CASSWRGEETQYF. The CDR3 nucleotides are TGTGCCAGCAGTTGGCGGGGCGAGGAGACCCAGTACTTC.

This sequence joins TRBV6-1 and TRBJ2-1; 10 bases fit TRBD2. Germline V gene data show CDR1 as MNHNS and CDR2 as SASEGT. The V segment lost 4 bases and the J segment 7 bases; nucleotides outside the gene matches: 7. The length of the CDR3 is 15 residues. The CDR3 loop reads CASSVSSGGGNEQFF. As DNA, the CDR3 is TGTGCCAGCAGTGTTTCTAGCGGGGGTGGTAATGAGCAGTTCTTC.

In this sample, this clonotype turned up a few times. The CDR3 DNA sequence: TGTGCCAGTAGTATCTTTGTCTTGGACGTACAGGGTGAAAACATTCAGTACTTC. Translating it yields CASSIFVLDVQGENIQYF. The chain carries TRBV19 and TRBJ2-4, with TRBD1 as a possible D gene (6 bases). Trimming pared 3 bases from V and 5 bases from J, leaving 23 bases between. This CDR3 is built from 18 residues. Germline CDR1 LNHDA, CDR2 SQIVND (reference sequence).

The chain has TRBV19 and TRBJ1-2, with D hard to call. Germline CDR1 reads LNHDA; CDR2 reads SQIVND (reference sequence). This CDR3 contains 14 residues. V was clipped by 4 bases and J by 2 bases, with 11 bases between them. The DNA of the CDR3 is TGTGCCAGTAGTAGCATCAACAAGAACTATGGCTACACCTTC. Translated: CASSSINKNYGYTF.

In the case of this clonotype: A read error may explain this, as a much larger clone is one base away. The chain combines TRBV6-2 or TRBV6-3 with TRBJ2-3; TRBD2 might be the D (6 bases). The CDR3 contains 13 residues. Looked up from germline, CDR1 is MNHEY and CDR2 is SVGEGT. Here the CDR3 DNA reads TGTGCCAGCAGGATAGCGGACTCAGATACGCACTATTTT. Protein: CASRIADSDTHYF.

This clonotype has ten or more counts. This sequence joins TRBV4-2 and TRBJ1-5; 7 bases align to TRBD1. This CDR3 contains 19 residues. The V gene's germline CDR1 is LGHNA and CDR2 YNFKEQ. The ends lost 0 bases at V and 1 base at J; junction bases unmatched: 12. The CDR3, as DNA: TGTGCCAGCAGCCAAGACGCGTTCGCTAAGACAGGGAGCAATCAGCCCCAGCATTTT. Translated, it gives CASSQDAFAKTGSNQPQHF.

This clonotype was picked up many times. The gene calls are TRBV27 and TRBJ2-5; D is tentatively TRBD1 or TRBD2 (5 bases each). Germline CDR1 reads MNHEY; CDR2 reads SMNVEV (reference sequence). With 6 bases removed from V and 5 bases from J, the gap between germline ends came to 10 bases. The CDR3 loop spans 12 amino acids. CDR3 DNA sequence: TGTGCCAGCAGGGGGGACCCCGAGACCCAGTACTTC. It is translated as CASRGDPETQYF.